This T cell receptor beta chain was obtained from a study of blood T cell repertoires in COVID-19. Some clones are missing from TCRdb's copy, which holds only in-frame ones; the method was immunoSEQ multiplex PCR. The top ten clones hold 9.2% of a sample with some 42,000 clones, approximately 90% of them seen once. The source material was peripheral blood. The clonotype was recovered from a middle-aged man with active COVID-19.

The chain's CDR3 is CASSSGTGANVLTF. DNA for the CDR3: TGTGCCAGCTCATCGGGTACTGGGGCCAACGTCCTGACTTTC. The chain uses TRBV18 and TRBJ2-6; D uncertain. There are 14 residues in the CDR3. The germline CDR1 and CDR2 sequences are KGHSH and LQKENI. Trimming stripped 5 bases from V and 2 bases from J, with 7 bases between.